Shown below are 10 T cell receptor beta chains from a single sample sequenced in a study of blood T cell repertoires in COVID-19. TCRdb keeps only in-frame clones here, not all; method: immunoSEQ multiplex PCR. The data show 95,000 to 100,000 clones, approximately 90% seen once. Sample: peripheral blood. Receptors were obtained from a man between 50 and 59 years old with acute or convalescent COVID-19.

This chain links TRBV27 with TRBJ1-4; D gene uncertain. Germline V gene sequence: CDR1 MNHEY, CDR2 SMNVEV (reference sequence). This CDR3 comprises 14 residues. The V end lost 5 bases, the J end lost 6 bases, and 13 bases lay between the germline ends. CDR3 loop: CASSPGFPDEKLFF. The DNA of the CDR3 is TGTGCCAGCAGTCCGGGATTCCCGGATGAAAAACTGTTTTTT.

The chain uses TRBV2 and TRBJ1-1; D unclear. The CDR3 extends over 10 amino acids. Germline values: CDR1 SNHLY, CDR2 FYNNEI. V lost 3 bases, J lost 9 bases, and 5 bases lay in between. This CDR3 is CASSDSKAFF. CDR3 coding DNA: TGTGCCAGCAGTGATTCAAAAGCTTTCTTT.

The chain is built from TRBV5-5 and TRBJ1-5; D unresolved. Germline lookup yields CDR1 SGHKS and CDR2 YYEKEE (reference sequence). The CDR3 is 15 amino acids. The V and J ends lost 0 bases and 0 bases respectively, with 7 bases between them. The CDR3 loop is CASSLDRNSNQPQHF. The CDR3 bases are TGTGCCAGCAGCTTGGACAGAAATAGCAATCAGCCCCAGCATTTT. The full variable domain, in which reference TRBV5-5 and TRBJ1-5 provide the parts outside the CDR3, is DAGVTQSPTHLIKTRGQQVTLRCSPISGHKSVSWYQQVLGQGPQFIFQYYEKEERGRGNFPDRFSARQFPNYSSELNVNALLLGDSALYLCASSLDRNSNQPQHFGDGTRLSIL.

The CDR3 sequence: CASSRGGWEQFF. Here the CDR3 DNA reads TGTGCCAGCAGCCGCGGCGGCTGGGAGCAGTTCTTC. The chain recombines TRBV5-4 with TRBJ2-1, with D unresolved. The CDR3 has 12 amino acids. The V gene lost 4 bases and the J gene lost 10 bases, with 12 bases spanning the gap. The germline gives CDR1 SGHNT, CDR2 YYREEE (reference sequence).

The V call is TRBV6-5, the J call TRBJ2-3; 7 positions match TRBD2. The CDR3 is made up of 15 amino acids. The V gene end was trimmed by 4 bases and the J gene end by 1 base; junction bases not matched to a gene: 5. The germline V gene has CDR1 MNHEY and CDR2 SVGAGI. In nucleotides, the CDR3 is TGTGCCAGCAGTTCTTTGGGGGGGGGCACAGATACGCAGTATTTT. Translating gives CASSSLGGGTDTQYF.

The J gene is TRBJ2-1, the V gene TRBV7-2; D call uncertain. There are 14 residues in the CDR3. Trimming removed 4 bases from V and 4 bases from J, with 11 bases in between. CDR1 and CDR2 (germline): SGHTA, FQGNSA. CDR3 in DNA: TGTGCCAGCAGCTCGGGTTCAGTATACAATGAGCAGTTCTTC. It translates to CASSSGSVYNEQFF.

The V gene is TRBV6-2 or TRBV6-3, the J gene TRBJ1-5; TRBD1 agrees at 9 bases. With 0 bases clipped from V and 0 bases from J, the junction kept 9 bases outside the gene matches. Germline V lookup: CDR1 MNHEY, CDR2 SVGEGT. CDR3 length equals 19 residues. Here the CDR3 DNA reads TGTGCCAGCAGTTACTCGAGCGGGACAGGGTTCGTTAGCAATCAGCCCCAGCATTTT. It is translated as CASSYSSGTGFVSNQPQHF.

The rearrangement uses TRBV6-4 and TRBJ1-1; D is ambiguous. V dropped 3 bases and J dropped 5 bases, with 16 bases sitting between them. The CDR3 sequence is 15 residues long. Germline V CDR1 and CDR2: MRHNA, SNTAGT. This CDR3 reads CASSESPGGYTEAFF. The DNA of the CDR3 is TGTGCCAGCAGTGAAAGCCCAGGAGGGTATACTGAAGCTTTCTTT.

V usage is TRBV28 and J usage is TRBJ1-6; D is ambiguous. Trimming removed 6 bases at V and 6 bases at J, with 6 bases between. CDR1 and CDR2 from the germline V gene are MDHEN and SYDVKM. This CDR3 spans 12 amino acids. The DNA of the CDR3 is TGTGCCAGCAGCTCGGGTAATTCACCCCTCCACTTT. Amino acid sequence: CASSSGNSPLHF.

This sequence joins TRBV27 and TRBJ1-2, with D perhaps matching TRBD1 (5 bases). The V end was cut by 5 bases, the J end by 2 bases, with 21 bases between. The CDR3 extends over 17 amino acids. Germline-derived CDR1 and CDR2 are MNHEY and SMNVEV (reference sequence). In DNA form, the CDR3 reads TGTGCCAGCAGTAGTCGGATGGGCAGGGATCAGAACTATGGCTACACCTTC. Amino acids: CASSSRMGRDQNYGYTF.